Included here is one TCR beta chain sequence, with context. This specimen comes from a study of blood T cell repertoires in COVID-19. V was shortened by 3 bases and J by 2 bases, with 13 bases between the two germline ends. CDR1 is LNHNV and CDR2 is YYDKDF in the germline V gene (reference sequence). CDR3 length equals 15 residues. TCRdb's copy holds only in-frame clones and misses some; the assay was immunoSEQ multiplex PCR. The sample includes about 230,000 clones, under 85% of them seen just once. Material: peripheral blood. This chain uses TRBV15 with TRBJ1-1; a weak D match, TRBD1 (5 bases). The receptor comes from a woman younger than 45 with COVID-19, enrolled during active disease. The CDR3 loop is CATSSGRVVNTEAFF. The CDR3 bases are TGTGCCACCAGCAGCGGCAGGGTTGTAAACACTGAAGCTTTCTTT.